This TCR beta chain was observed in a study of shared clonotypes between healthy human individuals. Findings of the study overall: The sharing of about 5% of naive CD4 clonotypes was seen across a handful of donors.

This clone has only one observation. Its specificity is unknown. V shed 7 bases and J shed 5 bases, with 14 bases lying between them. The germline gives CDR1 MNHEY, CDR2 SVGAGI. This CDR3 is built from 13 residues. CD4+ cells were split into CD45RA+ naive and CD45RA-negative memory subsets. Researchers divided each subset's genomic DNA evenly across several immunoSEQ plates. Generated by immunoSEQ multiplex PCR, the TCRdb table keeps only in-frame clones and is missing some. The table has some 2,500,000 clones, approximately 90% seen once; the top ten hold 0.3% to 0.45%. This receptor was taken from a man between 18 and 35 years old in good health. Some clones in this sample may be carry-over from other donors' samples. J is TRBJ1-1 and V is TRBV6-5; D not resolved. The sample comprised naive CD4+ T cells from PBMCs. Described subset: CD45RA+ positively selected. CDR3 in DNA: TGTGCCAGCACCCTATATGGTGGGACTGAAGCTTTCTTT. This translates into CASTLYGGTEAFF.